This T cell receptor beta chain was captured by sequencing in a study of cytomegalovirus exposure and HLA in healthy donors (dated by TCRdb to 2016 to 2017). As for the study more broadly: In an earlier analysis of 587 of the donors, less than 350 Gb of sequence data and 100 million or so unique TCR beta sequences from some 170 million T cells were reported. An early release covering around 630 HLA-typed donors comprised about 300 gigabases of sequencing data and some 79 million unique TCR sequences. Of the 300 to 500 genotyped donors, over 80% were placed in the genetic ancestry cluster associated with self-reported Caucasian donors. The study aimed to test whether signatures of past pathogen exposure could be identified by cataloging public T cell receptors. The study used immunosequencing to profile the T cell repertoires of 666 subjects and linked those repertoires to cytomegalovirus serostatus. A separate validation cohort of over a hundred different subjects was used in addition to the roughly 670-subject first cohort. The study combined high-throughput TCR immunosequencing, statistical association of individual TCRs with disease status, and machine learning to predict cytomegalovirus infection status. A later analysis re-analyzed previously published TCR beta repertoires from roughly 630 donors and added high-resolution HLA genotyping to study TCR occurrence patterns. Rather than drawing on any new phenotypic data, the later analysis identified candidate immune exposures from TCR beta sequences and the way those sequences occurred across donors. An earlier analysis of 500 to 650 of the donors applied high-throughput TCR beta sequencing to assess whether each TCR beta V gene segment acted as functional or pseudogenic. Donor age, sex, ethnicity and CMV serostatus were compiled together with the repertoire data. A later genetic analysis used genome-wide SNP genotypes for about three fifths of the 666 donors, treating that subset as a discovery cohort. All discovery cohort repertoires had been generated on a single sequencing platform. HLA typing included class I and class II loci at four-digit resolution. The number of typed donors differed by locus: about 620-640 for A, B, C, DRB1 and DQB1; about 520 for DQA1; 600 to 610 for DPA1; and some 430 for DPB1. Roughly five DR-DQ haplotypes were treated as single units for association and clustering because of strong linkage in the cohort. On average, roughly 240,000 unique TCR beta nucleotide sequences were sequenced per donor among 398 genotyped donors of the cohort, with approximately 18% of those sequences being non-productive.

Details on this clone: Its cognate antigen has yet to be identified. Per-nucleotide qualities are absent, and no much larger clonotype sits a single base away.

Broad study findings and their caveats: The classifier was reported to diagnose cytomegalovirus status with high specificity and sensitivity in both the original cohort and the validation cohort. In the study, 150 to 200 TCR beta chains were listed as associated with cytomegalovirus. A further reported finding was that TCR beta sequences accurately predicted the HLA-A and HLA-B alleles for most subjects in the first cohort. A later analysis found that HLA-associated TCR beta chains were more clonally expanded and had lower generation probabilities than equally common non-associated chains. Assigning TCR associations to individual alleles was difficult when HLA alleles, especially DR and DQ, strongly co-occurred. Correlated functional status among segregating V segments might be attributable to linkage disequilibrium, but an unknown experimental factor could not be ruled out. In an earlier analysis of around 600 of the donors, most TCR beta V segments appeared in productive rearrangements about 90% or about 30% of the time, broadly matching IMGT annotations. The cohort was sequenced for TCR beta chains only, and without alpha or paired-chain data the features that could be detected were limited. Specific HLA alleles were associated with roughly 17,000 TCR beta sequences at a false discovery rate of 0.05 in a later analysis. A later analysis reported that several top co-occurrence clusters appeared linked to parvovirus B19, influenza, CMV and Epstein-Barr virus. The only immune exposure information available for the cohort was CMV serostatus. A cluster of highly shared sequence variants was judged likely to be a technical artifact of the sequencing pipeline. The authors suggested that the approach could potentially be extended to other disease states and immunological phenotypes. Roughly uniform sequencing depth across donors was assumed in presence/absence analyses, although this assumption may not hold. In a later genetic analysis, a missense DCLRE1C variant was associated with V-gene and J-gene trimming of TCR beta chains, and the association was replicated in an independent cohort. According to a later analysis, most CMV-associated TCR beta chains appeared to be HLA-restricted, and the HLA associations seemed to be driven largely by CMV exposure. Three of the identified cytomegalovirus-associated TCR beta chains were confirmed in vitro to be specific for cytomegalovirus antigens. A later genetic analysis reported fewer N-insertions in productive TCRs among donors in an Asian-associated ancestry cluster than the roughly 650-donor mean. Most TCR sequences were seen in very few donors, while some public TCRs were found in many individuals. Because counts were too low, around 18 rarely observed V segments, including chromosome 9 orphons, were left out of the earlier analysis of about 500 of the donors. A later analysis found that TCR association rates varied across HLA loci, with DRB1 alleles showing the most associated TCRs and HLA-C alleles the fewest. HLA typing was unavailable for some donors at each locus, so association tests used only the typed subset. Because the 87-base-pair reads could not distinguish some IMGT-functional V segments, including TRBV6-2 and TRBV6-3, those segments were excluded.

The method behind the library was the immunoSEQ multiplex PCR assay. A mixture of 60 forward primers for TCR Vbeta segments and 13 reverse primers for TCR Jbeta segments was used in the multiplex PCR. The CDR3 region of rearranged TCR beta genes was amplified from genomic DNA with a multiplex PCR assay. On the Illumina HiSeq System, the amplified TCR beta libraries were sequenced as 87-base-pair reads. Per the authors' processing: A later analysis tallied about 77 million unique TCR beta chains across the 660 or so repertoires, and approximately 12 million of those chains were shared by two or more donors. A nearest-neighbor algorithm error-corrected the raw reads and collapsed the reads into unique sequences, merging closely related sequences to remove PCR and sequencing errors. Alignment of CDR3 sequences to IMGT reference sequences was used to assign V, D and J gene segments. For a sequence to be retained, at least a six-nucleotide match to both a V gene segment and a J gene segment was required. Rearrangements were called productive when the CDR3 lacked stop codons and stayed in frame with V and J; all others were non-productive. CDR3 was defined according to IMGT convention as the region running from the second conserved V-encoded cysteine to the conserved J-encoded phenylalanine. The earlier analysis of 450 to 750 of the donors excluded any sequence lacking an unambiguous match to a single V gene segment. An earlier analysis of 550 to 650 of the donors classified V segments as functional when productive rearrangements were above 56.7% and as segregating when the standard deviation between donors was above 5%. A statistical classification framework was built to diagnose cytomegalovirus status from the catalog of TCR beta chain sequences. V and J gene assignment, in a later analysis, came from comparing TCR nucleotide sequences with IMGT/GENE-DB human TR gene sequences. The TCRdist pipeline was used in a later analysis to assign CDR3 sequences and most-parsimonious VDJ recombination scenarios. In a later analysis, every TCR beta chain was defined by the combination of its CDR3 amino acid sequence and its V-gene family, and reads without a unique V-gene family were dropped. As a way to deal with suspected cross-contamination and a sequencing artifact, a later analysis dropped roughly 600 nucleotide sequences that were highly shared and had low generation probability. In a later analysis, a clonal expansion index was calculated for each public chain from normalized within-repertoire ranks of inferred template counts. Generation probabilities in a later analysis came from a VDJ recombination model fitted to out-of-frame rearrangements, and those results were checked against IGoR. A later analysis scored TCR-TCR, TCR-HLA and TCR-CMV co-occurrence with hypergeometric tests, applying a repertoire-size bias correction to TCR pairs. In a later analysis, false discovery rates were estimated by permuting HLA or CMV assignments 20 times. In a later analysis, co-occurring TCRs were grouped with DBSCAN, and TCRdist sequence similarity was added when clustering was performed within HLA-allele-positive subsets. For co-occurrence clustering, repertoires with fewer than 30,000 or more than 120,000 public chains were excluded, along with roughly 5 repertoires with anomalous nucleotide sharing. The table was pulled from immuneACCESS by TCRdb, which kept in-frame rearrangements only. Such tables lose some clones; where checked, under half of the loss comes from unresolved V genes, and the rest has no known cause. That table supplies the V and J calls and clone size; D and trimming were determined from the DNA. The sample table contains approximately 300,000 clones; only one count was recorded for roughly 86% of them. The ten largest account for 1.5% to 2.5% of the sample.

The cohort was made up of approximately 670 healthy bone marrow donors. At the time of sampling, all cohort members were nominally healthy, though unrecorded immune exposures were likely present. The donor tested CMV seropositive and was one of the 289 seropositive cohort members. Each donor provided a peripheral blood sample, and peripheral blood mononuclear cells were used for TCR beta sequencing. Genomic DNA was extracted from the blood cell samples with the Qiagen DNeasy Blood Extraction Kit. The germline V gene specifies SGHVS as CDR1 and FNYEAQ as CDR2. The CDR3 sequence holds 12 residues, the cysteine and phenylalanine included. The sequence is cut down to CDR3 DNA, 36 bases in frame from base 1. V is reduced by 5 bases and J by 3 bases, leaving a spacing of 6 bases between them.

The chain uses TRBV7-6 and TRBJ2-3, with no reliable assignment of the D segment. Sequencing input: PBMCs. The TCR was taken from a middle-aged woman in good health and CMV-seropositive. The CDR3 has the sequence CASSARTDTQYF. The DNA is TGTGCCAGCAGCGCGAGGACAGATACGCAGTATTTT.